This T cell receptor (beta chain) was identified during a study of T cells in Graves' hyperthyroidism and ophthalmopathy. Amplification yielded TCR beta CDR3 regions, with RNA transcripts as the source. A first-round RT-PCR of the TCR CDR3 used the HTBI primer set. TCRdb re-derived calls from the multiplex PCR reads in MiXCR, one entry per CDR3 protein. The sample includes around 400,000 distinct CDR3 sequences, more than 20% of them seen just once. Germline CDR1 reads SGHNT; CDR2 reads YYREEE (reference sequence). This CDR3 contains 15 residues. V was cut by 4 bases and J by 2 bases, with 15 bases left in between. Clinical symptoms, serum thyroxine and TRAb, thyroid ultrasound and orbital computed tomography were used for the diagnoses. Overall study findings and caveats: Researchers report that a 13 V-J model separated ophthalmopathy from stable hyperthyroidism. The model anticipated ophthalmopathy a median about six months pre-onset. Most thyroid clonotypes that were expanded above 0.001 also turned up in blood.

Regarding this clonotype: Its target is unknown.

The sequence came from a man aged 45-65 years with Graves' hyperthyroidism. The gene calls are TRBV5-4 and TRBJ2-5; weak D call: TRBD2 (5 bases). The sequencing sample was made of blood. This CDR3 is CASSRSLAAQETQYF. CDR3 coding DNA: TGTGCCAGCAGCAGAAGCCTAGCTGCACAAGAGACCCAGTACTTC.